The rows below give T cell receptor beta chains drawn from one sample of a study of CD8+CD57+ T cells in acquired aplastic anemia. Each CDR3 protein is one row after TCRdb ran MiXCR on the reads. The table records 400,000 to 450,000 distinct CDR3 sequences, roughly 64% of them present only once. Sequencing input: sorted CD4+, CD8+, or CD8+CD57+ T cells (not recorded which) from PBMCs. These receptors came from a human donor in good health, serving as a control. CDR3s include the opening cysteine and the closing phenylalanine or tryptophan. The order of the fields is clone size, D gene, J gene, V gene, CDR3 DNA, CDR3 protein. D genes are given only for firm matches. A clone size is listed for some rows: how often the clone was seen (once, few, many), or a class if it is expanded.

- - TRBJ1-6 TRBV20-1 TGCAGTGCTAGGGGTATAGAGGGGTCGGCACCCCTCCACTTT CSARGIEGSAPLHF
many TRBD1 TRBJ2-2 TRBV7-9 TGTGCCAGCAGCCGACGACAGGGCCCAAACACCGGGGAGCTGTTTTTT CASSRRQGPNTGELFF
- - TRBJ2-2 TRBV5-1 TGTGCCAGCAGTGATATGGTGGGCGCTGGCGGGGAGCTGTTTTTT CASSDMVGAGGELFF
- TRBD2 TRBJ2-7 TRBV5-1 TGCGCCAGCAGCTTGGTTGATGGAAACACAGCGGGAGCAGCTTACGAGCAGTACTTC CASSLVDGNTAGAAYEQYF
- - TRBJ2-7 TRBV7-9 TGTGCCAGGAGACCTGTAGGAGACAGACGGCAGTACTTC CARRPVGDRRQYF
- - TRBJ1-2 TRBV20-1 TGCAGTGCTAGACGCCAGGGAGCCGATAGCTACACCTTC CSARRQGADSYTF
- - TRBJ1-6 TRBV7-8 TGTGCCAGCATCAACCGGGGGAGCTCTGACAATTCACCCCTCCACTTT CASINRGSSDNSPLHF
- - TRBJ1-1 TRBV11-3 TGTGCCAGCAGGTCGTGGGGAGCTTTCTTT CASRSWGAFF
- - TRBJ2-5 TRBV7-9 TGTGCCAGCAGCTTAGGGGGAGCCGTGGAGGCCCAGGAGTTC CASSLGGAVEAQEF
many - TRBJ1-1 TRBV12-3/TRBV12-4 TGTGCCAGCAGTCTCCGTCGGGACGACTACACTGAAGCTTTCTTT CASSLRRDDYTEAFF
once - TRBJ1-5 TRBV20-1 TGCAGCGTTGTACCGGAGGGAGGCAATCAGCCCCAGCATTTT CSVVPEGGNQPQHF
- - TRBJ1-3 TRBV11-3 TGTGCCAGCAGTATTGCCGAACGCGGGGCCTTCTCTGGAAACACCATATATTTT CASSIAERGAFSGNTIYF
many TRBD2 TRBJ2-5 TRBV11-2 TGTGCCAGCAGCGTGAGCGGGGGAGGAGAGACCCAGTACTTC CASSVSGGGETQYF
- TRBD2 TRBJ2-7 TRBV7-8 TGTGCCAGCAGCCTAACACTCCTAGCGGGGAGCGACGAGCAGTACTTC CASSLTLLAGSDEQYF
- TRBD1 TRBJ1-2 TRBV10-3 TGTGCCAGCAGTTCCGGACAGGTCCTGTATGGCTACACCTTC CASSSGQVLYGYTF
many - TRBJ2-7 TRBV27 TGTGCCAGCAGTCCACAATTCAGCTCCTACGAGCAGTACTTC CASSPQFSSYEQYF
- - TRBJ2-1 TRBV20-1 TGCAGTGCTAGGAGGTGGGCGAATGAGCAGTTCTTC CSARRWANEQFF
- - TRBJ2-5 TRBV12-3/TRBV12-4 TGTGCCAGCAGCCCGAGGGGGGTATCGGAGACCCAATACTTC CASSPRGVSETQYF
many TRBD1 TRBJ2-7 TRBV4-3 TGCGCCAGCAGCCAAGTTTACGACAGGGGATACGAGCAGTACTTC CASSQVYDRGYEQYF
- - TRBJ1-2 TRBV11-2 TGTGCCAGCAGCTTGCGACAAGATGGCTATGGCTACACCTTC CASSLRQDGYGYTF
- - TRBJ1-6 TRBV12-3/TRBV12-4 TGTGCCAGCAGGAGCAGCCAACTAAGTCCCCTCCACTTT CASRSSQLSPLHF
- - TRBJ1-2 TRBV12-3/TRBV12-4 TGTGCCAGCAATCTGGGGTCTAAGGATGGCTACACCTTC CASNLGSKDGYTF
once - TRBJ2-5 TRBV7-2 TGTGCCAGCAGCCAAGAAGCAGGGCCCACTGAGGCGATCCAGTACTTC CASSQEAGPTEAIQYF
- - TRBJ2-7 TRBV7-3 TGTGCCAGCAGCGTAGATGGAGCGTACGGTGAGCAGTACTTC CASSVDGAYGEQYF
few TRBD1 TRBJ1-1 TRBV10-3 TGTGCCATCAGCAGGGTGGGACAGGGGGGCAACACTGAAGCTTTCTTT CAISRVGQGGNTEAFF
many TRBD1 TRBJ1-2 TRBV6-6 TGTGCCAGCAACAAGGGACAGGGACGGTATGGCTACACCTTC CASNKGQGRYGYTF
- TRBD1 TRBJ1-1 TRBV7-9 TGTGCCAGCAGCGCCGGCACCGGGGACAGTGGCTACACCTTT CASSAGTGDSGYTF
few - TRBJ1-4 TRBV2 TGTGCCAGCACGGATTGGGAAAAACTGTTTTTT CASTDWEKLFF
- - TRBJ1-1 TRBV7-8 TGTGCCAGCAGGAAAGATAGGGCGTTCGCTGAAGCTTACTTT CASRKDRAFAEAYF
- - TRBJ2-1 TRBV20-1 TGCAGTGCCACAGAAGACAGTGCAACTAATGAGCAGTTCTTC CSATEDSATNEQFF
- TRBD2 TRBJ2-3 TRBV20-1 TGCAGTGCTAGTCCCTCTAGCGGGGGGAGAACAGATACGCAGTATTTT CSASPSSGGRTDTQYF
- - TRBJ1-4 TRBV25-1 TGTGCCAGCAGTGACCCCTCCGAAGGCGTGGAAAAACTGTTTTTT CASSDPSEGVEKLFF
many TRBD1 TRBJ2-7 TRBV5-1 TGCGCCAGCACCAACCTGAGGGGGCAGGACTACGAGCAGTACTTC CASTNLRGQDYEQYF
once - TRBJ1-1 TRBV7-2 TGTGCCAGCAGCTTAGTATGGCCAGGCGAGATGAACACTGAAGCTTCCTTT CASSLVWPGEMNTEASF
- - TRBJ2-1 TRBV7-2 TGTGCCAGCAGCTTGGTCTGGGGGGCCTACAATGAGCAGTTCTTC CASSLVWGAYNEQFF
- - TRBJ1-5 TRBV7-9 TGTGCCAGCAGCGACCACAGGACGGAGAATCAGAACAACCATTTT CASSDHRTENQNNHF
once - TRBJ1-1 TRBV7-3 TGTGGCAGCAGCACCAGCTGGGGGGGTCTTGCTGAGGCGGGGTGTGCTGAAGCTTTCTTT CGSSTSWGGLAEAGCAEAFF
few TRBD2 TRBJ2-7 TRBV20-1 TGCAGTGCCATTAGCGGGGGGGATAACGAGCAGTACTTC CSAISGGDNEQYF
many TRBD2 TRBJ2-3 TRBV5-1 TGCGCCAGCAGCCGCGATAGGCGGGGGGGCGGAGATACGCAGTATTTT CASSRDRRGGGDTQYF
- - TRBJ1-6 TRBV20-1 TGCAGTGCTAGATGGGCCGGCAACCCACCCCTCCACTTT CSARWAGNPPLHF
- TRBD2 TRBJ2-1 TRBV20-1 TGCAGTGCTAGACCTCTAGCGGGAACAGAGCAGTTCTTC CSARPLAGTEQFF
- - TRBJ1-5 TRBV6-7 TGTGCCAGCCGAGGCCGGGACGGACGTAGCAATCAGCCCCAGCATTTT CASRGRDGRSNQPQHF
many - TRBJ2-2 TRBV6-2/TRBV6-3 TGTGCCAGTTGGGGACAACCAAACACCGGGGAGCTGTTTTTT CASWGQPNTGELFF
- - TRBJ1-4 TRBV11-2 TGTGCCAGCAGGAATACCCGGGCAGATAATGAAAAACTGTTTTTT CASRNTRADNEKLFF
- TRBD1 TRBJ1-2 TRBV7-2 TGTGCCAGCAGCCACGGGACAGACTATGGCTACACCTTC CASSHGTDYGYTF
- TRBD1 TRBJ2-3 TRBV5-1 TGCGCCAGCAGCTTAGGGGGCCCTAGCACAGATACGCAGTATTTT CASSLGGPSTDTQYF
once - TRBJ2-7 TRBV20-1 TGCAGTGCGAGGGAGTGCACAGATAAGCTCGAGCAGTACTTC CSARECTDKLEQYF
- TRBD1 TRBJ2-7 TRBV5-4 TGTGCCAGCAGCTCCACCGGGACAGGGGCCTACGAGCAGTACTTC CASSSTGTGAYEQYF
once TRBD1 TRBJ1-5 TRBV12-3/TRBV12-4 TGTGCCAGCAGTTTCAGGACAGGGGGCAATCAGCCCCAGCATTTT CASSFRTGGNQPQHF
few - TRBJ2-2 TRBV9 TGTGCCAGCAGCGTAGGTCCTAGCGCCACCGGGGAGCTGTTTTTT CASSVGPSATGELFF
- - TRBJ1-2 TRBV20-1 TGCAGTGCTAGTAGTACGACCCGGACAATCTATGGCTACACCTTC CSASSTTRTIYGYTF
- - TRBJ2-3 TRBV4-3 TGCGCCAGCACTCTCCCAGCAGGGGTAGATACGCAGTATTTT CASTLPAGVDTQYF
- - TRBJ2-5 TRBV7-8 TGTGCTAGCAGCTCAAGGGCCAAAGAGACCCAGAACTTC CASSSRAKETQNF
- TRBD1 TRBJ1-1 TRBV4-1 TGTGCCAGCAGCGGACAGGGGATGAACACTGAAGCTTTCTTT CASSGQGMNTEAFF